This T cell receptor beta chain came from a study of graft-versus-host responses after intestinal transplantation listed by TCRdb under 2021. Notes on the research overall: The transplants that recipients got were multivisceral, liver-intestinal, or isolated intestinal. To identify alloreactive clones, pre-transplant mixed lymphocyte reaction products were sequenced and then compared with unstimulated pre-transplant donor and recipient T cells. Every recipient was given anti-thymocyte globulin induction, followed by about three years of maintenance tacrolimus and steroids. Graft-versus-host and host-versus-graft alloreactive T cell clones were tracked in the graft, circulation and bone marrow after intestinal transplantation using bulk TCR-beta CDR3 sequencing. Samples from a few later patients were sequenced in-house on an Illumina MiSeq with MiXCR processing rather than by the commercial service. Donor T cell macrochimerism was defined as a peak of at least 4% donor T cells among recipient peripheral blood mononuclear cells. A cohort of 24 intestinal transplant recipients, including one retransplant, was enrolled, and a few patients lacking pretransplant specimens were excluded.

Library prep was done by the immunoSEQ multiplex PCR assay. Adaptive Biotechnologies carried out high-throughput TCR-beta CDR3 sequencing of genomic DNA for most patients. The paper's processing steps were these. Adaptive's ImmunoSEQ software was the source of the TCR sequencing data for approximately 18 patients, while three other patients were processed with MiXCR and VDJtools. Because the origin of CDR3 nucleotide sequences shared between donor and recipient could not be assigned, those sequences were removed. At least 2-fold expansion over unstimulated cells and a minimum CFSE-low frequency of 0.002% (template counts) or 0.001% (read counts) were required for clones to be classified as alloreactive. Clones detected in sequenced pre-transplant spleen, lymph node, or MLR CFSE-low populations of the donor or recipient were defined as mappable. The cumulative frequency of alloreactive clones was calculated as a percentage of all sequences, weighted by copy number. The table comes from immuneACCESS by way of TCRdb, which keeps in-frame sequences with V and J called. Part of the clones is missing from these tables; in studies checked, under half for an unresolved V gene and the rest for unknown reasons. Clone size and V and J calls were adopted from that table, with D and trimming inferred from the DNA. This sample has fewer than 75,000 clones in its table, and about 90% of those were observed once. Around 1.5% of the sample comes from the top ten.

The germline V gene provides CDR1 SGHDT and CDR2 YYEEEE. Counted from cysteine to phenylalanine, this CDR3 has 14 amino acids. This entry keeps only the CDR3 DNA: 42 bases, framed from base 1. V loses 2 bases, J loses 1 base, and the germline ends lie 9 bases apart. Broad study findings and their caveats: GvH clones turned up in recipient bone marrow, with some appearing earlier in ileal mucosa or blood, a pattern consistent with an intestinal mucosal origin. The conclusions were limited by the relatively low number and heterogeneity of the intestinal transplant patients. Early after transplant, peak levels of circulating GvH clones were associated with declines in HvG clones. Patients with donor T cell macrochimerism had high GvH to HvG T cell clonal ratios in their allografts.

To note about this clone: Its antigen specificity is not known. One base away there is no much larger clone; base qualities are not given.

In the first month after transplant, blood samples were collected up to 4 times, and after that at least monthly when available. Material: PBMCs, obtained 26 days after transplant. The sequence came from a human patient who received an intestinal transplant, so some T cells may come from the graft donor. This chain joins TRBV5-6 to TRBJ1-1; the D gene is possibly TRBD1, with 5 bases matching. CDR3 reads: CASSFGAENTEAFF. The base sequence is TGTGCCAGCAGCTTTGGGGCCGAGAACACTGAAGCTTTCTTT.